These 21 T cell receptor beta chains came from one sample sequenced in a study of human T cells and chemical hapten exposure. Time point denoted: patch test 2, 6 weeks after DPC sensitization. The treatment is: therapeutic diphenylcyclopropenone sensitization with weekly scalp DPC. TCRdb processed the RACE reads anew with MiXCR; each CDR3 protein has one entry. Among 35,000 to 45,000 distinct CDR3 sequences listed, about 9.8% were seen once. The sample here was whole blood, taken in connection with sensitization to the hapten diphenylcyclopropenone (DPC). These receptors were taken from a woman in her thirties or forties with alopecia areata. Some clones in this sample may be carry-over from other donors' samples.

This clonotype has ten or more counts. The chain couples TRBV20-1 to TRBJ2-2; TRBD2 agrees at 8 bases. There are 15 residues in the CDR3. J gave up 1 base and V 2 bases, and 3 bases lay outside the gene matches. Germline CDR1 and CDR2: DFQATT and SNEGSKA (reference sequence). The CDR3 reads CSARRAGVNTGELFF. The CDR3 bases are TGCAGTGCTAGAAGAGCGGGGGTGAACACCGGGGAGCTGTTTTTT.

V usage is TRBV6-1 and J usage is TRBJ2-1, with TRBD2 matching over 11 bases. Germline values: CDR1 MNHNS, CDR2 SASEGT. CDR3 length: 15 amino acids. V lost 4 bases to trimming and J lost 8 bases; unmatched junction nucleotides: 7. CDR3 residues: CASSVGSGGADEQFF. The DNA for the CDR3 is TGTGCCAGCAGTGTTGGTAGCGGGGGGGCTGATGAGCAGTTCTTC.

This clonotype was counted at least ten times. The chain is built from TRBV4-1 and TRBJ1-6; the D is unclear. Germline-derived CDR1 and CDR2 are MGHRA and YSYEKL. The V and J ends lost 8 bases and 0 bases respectively, with 8 bases between them. This CDR3 is 14 amino acids long. CDR3 region: CASGRSSYNSPLHF. CDR3 DNA: TGCGCCAGCGGCAGGAGCTCCTATAATTCACCCCTCCACTTT.

In its sample, this clonotype was seen many times. This CDR3 reads CASSPVASGGEQFF. In nucleotides, the CDR3 is TGTGCCAGCTCACCCGTGGCTAGCGGGGGTGAGCAGTTCTTC. The chain uses TRBV18 and TRBJ2-1; 10 positions match TRBD2. The V segment lost 3 bases and the J segment 9 bases; nucleotides outside the gene matches: 5. Germline-derived CDR1 and CDR2 are KGHSH and LQKENI. CDR3 length equals 14 residues.

This clonotype has a count of ten or more. The chain uses TRBV10-3 and TRBJ1-5; D is possibly TRBD1 (6 bases). CDR1 and CDR2 from the germline V gene are ENHRY and SYGVKD. This CDR3 spans 15 amino acids. Trimming shortened V by 1 base and J by 7 bases, and 14 bases separated the two germline ends. The CDR3 loop reads CAISEFAGDPQPQHF. In nucleotides, the CDR3 is TGTGCCATCAGTGAGTTTGCAGGGGATCCCCAGCCCCAGCATTTT.

The V and J genes are TRBV12-3 or TRBV12-4 and TRBJ2-3; D not resolved. CDR3 size: 12 residues. With 7 bases removed from V and 4 bases from J, the gap between germline ends came to 9 bases. CDR3 nucleotides: TGTGCCAGCAATCCTCAGGCAGATACGCAGTATTTT. Its translation is CASNPQADTQYF.

This clonotype was recorded at least ten times. The chain couples TRBV28 to TRBJ2-3, with TRBD2 matching 12 bases. The trim removed 5 bases at V and 4 bases at J, leaving 7 bases unmatched. CDR3 length: 16 residues. Germline values: CDR1 MDHEN, CDR2 SYDVKM. CDR3 loop: CASSATSGGRADTQYF. In nucleotides, the CDR3 is TGTGCCAGCAGTGCGACTAGCGGGGGTCGGGCAGATACGCAGTATTTT.

This clonotype has a count of ten or more. The genes are TRBV12-3 or TRBV12-4 and TRBJ1-1; TRBD1 is a possible D gene (6 bases). The V end was cut by 3 bases, the J end by 8 bases, with 25 bases between. The CDR3 runs 17 residues. This CDR3 is CASSFGEGGQRLFEAFF. The DNA of the CDR3 is TGTGCCAGCAGTTTTGGGGAGGGGGGGCAACGTCTTTTCGAAGCTTTCTTT.

This clonotype appeared many times. The chain joins TRBV2 to TRBJ1-1; D call uncertain. Trimming took off 8 bases at V and 7 bases at J, with 14 bases between the two ends. CDR1 and CDR2 from the germline V gene are SNHLY and FYNNEI. CDR3 length: 12 residues. CDR3 nucleotides: TGTGCCAGCCGAAAGATGGTTGGTGAAGCTTTCTTT. Translating it yields CASRKMVGEAFF.

There are many counts of this clonotype. This chain connects TRBV5-1 to TRBJ2-1, with a possible D match to TRBD1 (5 bases). CDR3 length: 13 residues. Trimming cost V 0 bases and J 10 bases, with 11 bases left between them. Germline CDR1 and CDR2: SGHRS and YFSETQ. The CDR3, as DNA: TGCGCCAGCAGCTTGGTTGCAGGGCAAGAGCAGTTCTTC. Protein: CASSLVAGQEQFF.

This clonotype appeared a few times. The CDR3 nucleotides are TGTGCCAGCAGCAACAGGTCCACCGGGGAGCTGTTTTTT. It specifies CASSNRSTGELFF. The V and J genes are TRBV25-1 and TRBJ2-2; a possible D gene is TRBD1 (5 bases). CDR3 length equals 13 residues. V was pared by 6 bases and J by 4 bases, with 9 bases between. Per the germline V gene, CDR1 is MGHDK and CDR2 is SYGVNS.

This chain connects TRBV4-3 to TRBJ2-1; 7 nucleotides match TRBD1. This CDR3 region has 15 residues. Germline values: CDR1 LGHNA, CDR2 YSLEER. The J segment lost 4 bases and the V segment lost 1 base, leaving 4 bases of the junction unmatched. CDR3: CASSQATGEYNEQFF. CDR3 DNA sequence: TGCGCCAGCAGCCAAGCCACAGGGGAGTACAATGAGCAGTTCTTC.

This clonotype was counted at least ten times. J is TRBJ2-3 and V is TRBV20-1, with D possibly matching TRBD2 (7 bases). V was clipped by 2 bases and J by 2 bases, with 17 bases between them. CDR3 length: 16 amino acids. CDR1 and CDR2 (germline): DFQATT, SNEGSKA (reference sequence). CDR3 sequence reads: CSARRSYGGPTDTQYF. The CDR3 DNA follows: TGCAGTGCTAGACGAAGTTACGGGGGGCCCACAGATACGCAGTATTTT.

By share, this clonotype counts as medium-sized (0.01 to 0.1%). The genes are TRBV6-2 or TRBV6-3 and TRBJ2-2, with D maybe TRBD2 (6 bases). This CDR3 is 15 amino acids long. The V gene's germline CDR1 is MNHEY and CDR2 SVGEGT. Trimming removed 4 bases from V and 0 bases from J, with 9 bases in between. The CDR3 DNA follows: TGTGCCAGCAGTTTAGCGGAGACGAACACCGGGGAGCTGTTTTTT. Encoded protein: CASSLAETNTGELFF.

This clonotype was seen at least ten times. The chain recombines TRBV5-4 with TRBJ2-1; TRBD1 might be the D (5 bases). The germline V gene has CDR1 SGHNT and CDR2 YYREEE (reference sequence). The CDR3 sequence is 14 residues long. The V and J ends lost 1 base and 6 bases respectively, with 11 bases between them. This chain's CDR3 is CASSLYRKPNEQFF. In DNA form, the CDR3 reads TGTGCCAGCAGCTTGTACAGGAAGCCCAATGAGCAGTTCTTC.

This clonotype occurred many times. This rearrangement joins TRBV7-9 to TRBJ2-2; 7 bases are a match to TRBD1. The CDR3 has 16 residues. The junction had 7 bases not matched to a gene; V was cut back by 5 bases and J by 1 base. The germline gives CDR1 SEHNR, CDR2 FQNEAQ (reference sequence). The CDR3 protein is CASSPRTGMNTGELFF. CDR3 bases: TGTGCCAGCAGCCCACGGACAGGAATGAACACCGGGGAGCTGTTTTTT.

In regard to this clonotype: A read error may be the cause here, since a much bigger clone is one base away. CDR3 DNA sequence: TGTGCCACCAGCAGAGACGAGGTGACCACCAGGGAGCTGTTTTTT. This codes for CATSRDEVTTRELFF. This sequence joins TRBV15 and TRBJ2-2; unclear D gene. Per the germline V gene, CDR1 is LNHNV and CDR2 is YYDKDF (reference sequence). The CDR3 spans 15 residues.

Many counts were recorded for this clonotype. The V and J genes are TRBV2 and TRBJ1-4; TRBD1 matches at 10 bases. V shed 7 bases and J 0 bases; nucleotides not matched to a gene: 2. The CDR3 totals 15 residues. Germline lookup yields CDR1 SNHLY and CDR2 FYNNEI. This chain's CDR3 is CASKTGGTTNEKLFF. In DNA form, the CDR3 reads TGTGCCAGCAAGACAGGGGGCACAACTAATGAAAAACTGTTTTTT.

This clonotype has ten or more counts. The J gene is TRBJ2-2, the V gene TRBV4-1; tentatively, D is TRBD1 or TRBD2 (5 bases each). The germline gives CDR1 MGHRA, CDR2 YSYEKL. The CDR3 extends over 15 amino acids. V was clipped by 4 bases and J by 2 bases, with 11 bases between them. The CDR3 DNA sequence: TGCGCCAGCAGCCCCCCAGGGAGAAACACCGGGGAGCTGTTTTTT. It is translated as CASSPPGRNTGELFF.

This clonotype was recorded at least ten times. The genes are TRBV27 and TRBJ2-7, with 10 bases aligning to TRBD2. V shed 5 bases and J 3 bases; nucleotides not matched to a gene: 7. This CDR3 region has 15 residues. CDR1 and CDR2 (germline): MNHEY, SMNVEV (reference sequence). CDR3 sequence reads: CASSPRLAGLYEQYF. For the CDR3, the DNA is TGTGCCAGCAGTCCTCGACTAGCGGGCCTCTACGAGCAGTACTTC.

The V gene is TRBV6-1, the J gene TRBJ2-3; D ambiguous. The V gene lost 1 base and the J gene lost 2 bases, with 13 bases spanning the gap. This CDR3 contains 16 residues. Germline V gene lookup returns CDR1 MNHNS and CDR2 SASEGT. The CDR3 nucleotides are TGTGCCAGCAGTGAAGGCTCGTGGTCCCCCACAGATACGCAGTATTTT. Its translation is CASSEGSWSPTDTQYF.